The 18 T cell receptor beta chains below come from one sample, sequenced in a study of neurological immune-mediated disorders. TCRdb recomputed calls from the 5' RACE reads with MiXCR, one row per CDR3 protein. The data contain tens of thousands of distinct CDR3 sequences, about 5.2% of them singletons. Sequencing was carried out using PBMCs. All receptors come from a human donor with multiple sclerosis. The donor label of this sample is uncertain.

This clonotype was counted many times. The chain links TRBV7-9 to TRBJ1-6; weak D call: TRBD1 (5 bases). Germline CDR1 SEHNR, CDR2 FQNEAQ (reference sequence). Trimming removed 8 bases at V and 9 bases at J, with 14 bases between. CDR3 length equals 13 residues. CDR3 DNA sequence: TGTGCCAGCGCCCAAGTGGGGCGTTCACCCCTCCACTTT. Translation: CASAQVGRSPLHF.

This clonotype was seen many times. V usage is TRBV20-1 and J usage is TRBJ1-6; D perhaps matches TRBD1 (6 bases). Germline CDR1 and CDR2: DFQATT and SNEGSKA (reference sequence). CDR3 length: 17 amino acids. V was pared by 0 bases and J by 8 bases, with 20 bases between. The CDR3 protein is CSARDEGEQGVDSPLHF. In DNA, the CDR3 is TGCAGTGCTAGAGATGAGGGGGAACAGGGAGTAGATTCACCCCTCCACTTT.

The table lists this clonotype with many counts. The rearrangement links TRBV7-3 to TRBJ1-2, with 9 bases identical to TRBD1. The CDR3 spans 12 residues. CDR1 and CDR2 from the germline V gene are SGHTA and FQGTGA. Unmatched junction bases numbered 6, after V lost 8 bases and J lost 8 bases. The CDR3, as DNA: TGTGCCAGCGGAACAGGGGGCCAGGGCTACACCTTC. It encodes CASGTGGQGYTF.

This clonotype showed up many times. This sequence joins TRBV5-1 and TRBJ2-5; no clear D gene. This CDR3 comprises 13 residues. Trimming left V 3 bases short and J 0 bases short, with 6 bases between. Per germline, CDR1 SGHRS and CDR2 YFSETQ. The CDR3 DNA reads TGCGCCAGCAGCTCCCGGTACCAAGAGACCCAGTACTTC. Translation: CASSSRYQETQYF. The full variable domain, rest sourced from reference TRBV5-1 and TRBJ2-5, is KAGVTQTPRYLIKTRGQQVTLSCSPISGHRSVSWYQQTPGQGLQFLFEYFSETQRNKGNFPGRFSGRQFSNSRSEMNVSTLELGDSALYLCASSSRYQETQYFGPGTRLLVL.

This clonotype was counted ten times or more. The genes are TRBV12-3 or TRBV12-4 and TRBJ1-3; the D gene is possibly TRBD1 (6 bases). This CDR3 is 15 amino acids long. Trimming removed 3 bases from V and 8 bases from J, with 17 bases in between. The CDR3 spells CASSFRLGHRDTIYF. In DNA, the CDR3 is TGTGCCAGCAGTTTTCGATTGGGACATAGGGACACCATATATTTT.

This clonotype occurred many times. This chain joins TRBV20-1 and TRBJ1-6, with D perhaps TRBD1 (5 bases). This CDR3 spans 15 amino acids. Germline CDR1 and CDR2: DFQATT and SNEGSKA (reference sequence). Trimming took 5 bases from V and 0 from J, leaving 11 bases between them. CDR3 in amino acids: CSAGGGASYNSPLHF. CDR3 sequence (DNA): TGCAGTGCTGGGGGAGGGGCCTCCTATAATTCACCCCTCCACTTT.

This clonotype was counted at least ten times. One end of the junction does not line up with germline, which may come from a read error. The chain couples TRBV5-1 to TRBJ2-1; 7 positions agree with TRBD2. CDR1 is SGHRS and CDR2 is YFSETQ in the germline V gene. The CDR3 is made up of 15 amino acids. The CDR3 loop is CASSLGGGSYNEQFF. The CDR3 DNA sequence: TGTGCCAGCAGTTTGGGGGGGGGCTCCTACAATGAGCAGTTCTTC.

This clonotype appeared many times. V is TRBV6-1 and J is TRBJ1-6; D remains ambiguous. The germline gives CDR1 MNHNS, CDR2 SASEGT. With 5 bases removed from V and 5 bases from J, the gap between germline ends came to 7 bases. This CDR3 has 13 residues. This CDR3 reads CASSIQNNSPLHF. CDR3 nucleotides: TGTGCCAGCAGTATACAGAATAATTCACCCCTCCACTTT.

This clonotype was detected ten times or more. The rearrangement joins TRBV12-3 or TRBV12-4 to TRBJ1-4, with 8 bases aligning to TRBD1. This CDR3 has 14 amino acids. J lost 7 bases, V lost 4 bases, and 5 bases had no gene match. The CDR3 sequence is CASSSPDRGEKLFF. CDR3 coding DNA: TGTGCCAGCAGTTCCCCAGACAGGGGTGAAAAACTGTTTTTT.

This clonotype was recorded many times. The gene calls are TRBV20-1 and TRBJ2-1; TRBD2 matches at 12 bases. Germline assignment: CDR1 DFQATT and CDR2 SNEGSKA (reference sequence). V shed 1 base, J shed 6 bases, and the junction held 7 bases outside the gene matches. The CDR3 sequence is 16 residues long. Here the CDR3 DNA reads TGCAGTGCTAGAGGGCTAGCGGGGGGGCCGGGCAATGAGCAGTTCTTC. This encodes CSARGLAGGPGNEQFF.

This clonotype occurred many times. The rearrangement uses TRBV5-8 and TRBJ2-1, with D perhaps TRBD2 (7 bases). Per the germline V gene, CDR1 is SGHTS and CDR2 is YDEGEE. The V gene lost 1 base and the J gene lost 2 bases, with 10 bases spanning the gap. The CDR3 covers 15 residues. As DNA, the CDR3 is TGTGCCAGCAGCTTGAGGGGGGGCACCTACAATGAGCAGTTCTTC. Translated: CASSLRGGTYNEQFF.

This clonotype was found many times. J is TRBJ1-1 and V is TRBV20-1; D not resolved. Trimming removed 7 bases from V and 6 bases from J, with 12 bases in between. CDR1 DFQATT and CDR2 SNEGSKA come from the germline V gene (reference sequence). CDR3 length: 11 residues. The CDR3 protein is CSVLRFPEAFF. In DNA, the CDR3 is TGCAGTGTTCTCAGGTTCCCTGAAGCTTTCTTT.

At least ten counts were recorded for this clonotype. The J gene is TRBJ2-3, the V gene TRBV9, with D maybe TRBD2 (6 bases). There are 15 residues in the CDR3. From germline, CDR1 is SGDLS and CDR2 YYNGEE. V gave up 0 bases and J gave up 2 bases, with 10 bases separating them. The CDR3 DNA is TGTGCCAGCAGCGTAGAACTAGCTTTCACAGATACGCAGTATTTT. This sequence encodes CASSVELAFTDTQYF.

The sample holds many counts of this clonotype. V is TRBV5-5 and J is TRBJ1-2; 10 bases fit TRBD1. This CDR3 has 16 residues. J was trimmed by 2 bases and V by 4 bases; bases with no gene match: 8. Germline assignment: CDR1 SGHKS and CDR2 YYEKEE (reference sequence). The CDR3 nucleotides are TGTGCCAGCAGCCACCTGGGACAGGGGCAAAACTATGGCTACACCTTC. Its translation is CASSHLGQGQNYGYTF. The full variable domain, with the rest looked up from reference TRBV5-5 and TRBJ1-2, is DAGVTQSPTHLIKTRGQQVTLRCSPISGHKSVSWYQQVLGQGPQFIFQYYEKEERGRGNFPDRFSARQFPNYSSELNVNALLLGDSALYLCASSHLGQGQNYGYTFGSGTRLTVV.

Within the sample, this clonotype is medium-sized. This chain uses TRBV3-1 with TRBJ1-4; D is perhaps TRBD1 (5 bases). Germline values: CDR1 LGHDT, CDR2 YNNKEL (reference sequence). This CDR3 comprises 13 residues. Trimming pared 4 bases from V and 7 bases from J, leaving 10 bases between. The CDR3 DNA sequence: TGTGCCAGCAGCCTCAGGGAGGCTGAAAAACTGTTTTTT. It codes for CASSLREAEKLFF.

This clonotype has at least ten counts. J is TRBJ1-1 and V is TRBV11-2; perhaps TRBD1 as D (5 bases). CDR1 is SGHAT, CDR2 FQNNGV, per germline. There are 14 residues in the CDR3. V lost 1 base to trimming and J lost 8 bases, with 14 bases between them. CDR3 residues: CASSLVSGSREAFF. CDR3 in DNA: TGTGCCAGCAGCTTAGTATCAGGGAGTCGGGAAGCTTTCTTT.

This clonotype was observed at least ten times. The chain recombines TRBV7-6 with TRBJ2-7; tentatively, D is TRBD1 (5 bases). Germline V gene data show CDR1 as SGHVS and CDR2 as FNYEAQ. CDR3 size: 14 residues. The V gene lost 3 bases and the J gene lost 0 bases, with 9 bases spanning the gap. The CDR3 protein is CASSFADSSYEQYF. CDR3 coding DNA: TGTGCCAGCAGCTTTGCCGACAGCTCCTACGAGCAGTACTTC.

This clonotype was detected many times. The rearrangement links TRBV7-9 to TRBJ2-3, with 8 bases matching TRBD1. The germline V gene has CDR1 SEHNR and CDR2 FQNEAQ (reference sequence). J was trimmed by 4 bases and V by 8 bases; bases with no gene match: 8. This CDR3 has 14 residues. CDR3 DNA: TGTGCCAGCGGGGACAGGTCCCCCGCAGATACGCAGTATTTT. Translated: CASGDRSPADTQYF.